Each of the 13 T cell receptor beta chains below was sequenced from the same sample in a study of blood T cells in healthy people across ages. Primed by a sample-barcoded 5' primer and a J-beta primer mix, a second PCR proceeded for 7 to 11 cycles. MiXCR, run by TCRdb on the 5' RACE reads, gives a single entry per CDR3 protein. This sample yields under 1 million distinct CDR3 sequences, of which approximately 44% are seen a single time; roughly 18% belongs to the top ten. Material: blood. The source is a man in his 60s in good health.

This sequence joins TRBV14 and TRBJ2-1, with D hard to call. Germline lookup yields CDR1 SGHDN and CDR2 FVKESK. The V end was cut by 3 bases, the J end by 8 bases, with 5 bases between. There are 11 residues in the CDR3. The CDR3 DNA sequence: TGTGCCAGCAGCCACGTGGATGAGCAGTTCTTC. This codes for CASSHVDEQFF.

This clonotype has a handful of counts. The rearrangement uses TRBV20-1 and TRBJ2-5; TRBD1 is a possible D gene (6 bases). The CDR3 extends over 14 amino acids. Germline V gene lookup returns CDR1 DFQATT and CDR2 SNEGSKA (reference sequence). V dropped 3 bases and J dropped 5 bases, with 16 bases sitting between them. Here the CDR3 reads CSASGGRGTETQYF. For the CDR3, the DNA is TGCAGTGCTAGCGGTGGCAGGGGAACGGAGACCCAGTACTTC.

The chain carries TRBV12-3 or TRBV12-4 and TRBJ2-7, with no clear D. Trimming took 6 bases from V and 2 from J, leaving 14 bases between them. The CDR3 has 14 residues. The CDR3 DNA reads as TGTGCCAGCAGAGCCAGTTATACAGCCTACGAGCAGTACTTC. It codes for CASRASYTAYEQYF.

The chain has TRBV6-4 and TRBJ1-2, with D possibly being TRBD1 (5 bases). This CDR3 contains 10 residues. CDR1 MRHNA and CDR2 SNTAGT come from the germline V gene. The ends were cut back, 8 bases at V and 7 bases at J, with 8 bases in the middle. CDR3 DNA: TGTGCCAGCCCAGGGAGTGGCTACACCTTC. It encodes CASPGSGYTF.

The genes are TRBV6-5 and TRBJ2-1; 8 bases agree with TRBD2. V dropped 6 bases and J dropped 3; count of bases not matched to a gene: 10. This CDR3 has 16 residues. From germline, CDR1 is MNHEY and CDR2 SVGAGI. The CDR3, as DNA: TGTGCCAGCAGCCTAATACGGGGGGGTGACTACAATGAGCAGTTCTTC. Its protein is CASSLIRGGDYNEQFF.

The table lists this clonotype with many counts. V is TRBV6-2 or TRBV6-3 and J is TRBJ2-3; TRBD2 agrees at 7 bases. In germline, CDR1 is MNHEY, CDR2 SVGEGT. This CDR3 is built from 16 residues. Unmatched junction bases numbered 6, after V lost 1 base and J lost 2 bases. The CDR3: CASSYFGGLDTDTQYF. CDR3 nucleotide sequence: TGTGCCAGCAGTTACTTCGGAGGACTAGACACAGATACGCAGTATTTT.

CDR3 loop: CASSQRTGRQYEQYF. Written as DNA, the CDR3 is TGTGCCAGCAGCCAAAGGACAGGGCGCCAGTACGAGCAGTACTTC. The V call is TRBV3-1, the J call TRBJ2-5; 8 bases match TRBD1. TRBJ2-7 matches the DNA end more closely, so the J call is doubtful. The length of the CDR3 is 15 residues. CDR1 and CDR2 from the germline V gene are LGHDT and YNNKEL (reference sequence).

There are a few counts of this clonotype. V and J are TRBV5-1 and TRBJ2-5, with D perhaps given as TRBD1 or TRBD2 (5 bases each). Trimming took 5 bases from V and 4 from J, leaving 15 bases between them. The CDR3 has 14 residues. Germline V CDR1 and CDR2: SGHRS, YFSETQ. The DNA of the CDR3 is TGCGCCAGCAGACCCGGGACGTCTGGAGAGACCCAGTACTTC. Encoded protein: CASRPGTSGETQYF.

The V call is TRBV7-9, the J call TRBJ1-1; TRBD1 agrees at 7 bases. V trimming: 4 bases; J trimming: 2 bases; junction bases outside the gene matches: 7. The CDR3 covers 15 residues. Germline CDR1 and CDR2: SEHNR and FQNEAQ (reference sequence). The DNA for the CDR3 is TGTGCCAGCAGCTACCGACAGGGCCGAAACACTGAAGCTTTCTTT. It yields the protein CASSYRQGRNTEAFF.

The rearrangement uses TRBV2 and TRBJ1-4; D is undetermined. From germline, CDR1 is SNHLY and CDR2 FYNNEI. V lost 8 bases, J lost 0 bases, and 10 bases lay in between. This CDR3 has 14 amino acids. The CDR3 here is CASSRRTTNEKLFF. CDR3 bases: TGTGCCAGCTCCCGAAGAACAACTAATGAAAAACTGTTTTTT.

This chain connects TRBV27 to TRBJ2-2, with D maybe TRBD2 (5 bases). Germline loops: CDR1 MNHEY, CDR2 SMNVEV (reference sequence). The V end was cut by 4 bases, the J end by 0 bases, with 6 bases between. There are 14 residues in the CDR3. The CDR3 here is CASSSGTNTGELFF. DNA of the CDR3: TGTGCCAGCAGTTCGGGGACGAACACCGGGGAGCTGTTTTTT.

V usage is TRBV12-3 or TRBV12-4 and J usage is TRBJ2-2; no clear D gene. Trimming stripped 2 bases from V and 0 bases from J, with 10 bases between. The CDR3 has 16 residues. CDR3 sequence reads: CASSLSKATNTGELFF. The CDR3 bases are TGTGCCAGCAGTTTATCCAAGGCAACGAACACCGGGGAGCTGTTTTTT.

The CDR3 DNA is TGCAGTGCTAGTAACGTCCCAACTAATGAAAAACTGTTTTTT. This gives the protein CSASNVPTNEKLFF. The chain couples TRBV20-1 to TRBJ1-4, with D unclear. CDR3 length equals 14 residues. Germline CDR1 DFQATT, CDR2 SNEGSKA (reference sequence). Trimming stripped 3 bases from V and 0 bases from J, with 8 bases between.